The 13 T cell receptor beta chains below all came from one sample that was sequenced in a study of blood T cell repertoires in COVID-19. Profiled with immunoSEQ multiplex PCR; TCRdb holds only in-frame clones, not every one. The sample holds over 450,000 clones, about 89% seen once. Sequencing input: peripheral blood. The receptors here all came from a woman in her 50s with COVID-19, enrolled during active disease.

This clone was counted once. The chain joins TRBV30 to TRBJ1-5; D uncertain. V was pared by 4 bases and J by 5 bases, with 18 bases between. The CDR3 loop spans 15 amino acids. Germline CDR1 is GTSNPN and CDR2 is SVGIG (reference sequence). CDR3 sequence reads: CAWKFGRGTDQPQHF. In DNA, the CDR3 is TGTGCCTGGAAGTTTGGCAGAGGAACGGATCAGCCCCAGCATTTT.

The J gene is TRBJ2-3, the V gene TRBV5-1, with a weak D call TRBD2 (6 bases). Trimming pared 0 bases from V and 5 bases from J, leaving 10 bases between. The CDR3 sequence is 14 residues long. The germline V gene encodes CDR1 SGHRS and CDR2 YFSETQ. This CDR3 reads CASSLAGVKDTQYF. The CDR3 region has the DNA TGCGCCAGCAGCTTGGCGGGGGTGAAAGATACGCAGTATTTT.

This chain connects TRBV9 to TRBJ2-5; maybe TRBD1 (6 bases). V dropped 3 bases and J dropped 0 bases, with 9 bases sitting between them. CDR3 size: 14 residues. The germline V gene encodes CDR1 SGDLS and CDR2 YYNGEE. The CDR3 DNA reads TGTGCCAGCAGCGCGGGGACATACCAAGAGACCCAGTACTTC. This codes for CASSAGTYQETQYF.

V is TRBV2 and J is TRBJ1-5; D is perhaps TRBD1 (5 bases). The CDR3 is made up of 14 amino acids. Deletions cut 3 bases from V and 4 bases from J, with 10 bases between. Germline V gene data show CDR1 as SNHLY and CDR2 as FYNNEI. This CDR3 reads CASSEGGGNQPQHF. DNA for the CDR3: TGTGCCAGCAGTGAGGGGGGGGGAAATCAGCCCCAGCATTTT.

This rearrangement joins TRBV19 to TRBJ2-1; TRBD2 aligns across 7 bases. This CDR3 is 15 amino acids long. Germline loops: CDR1 LNHDA, CDR2 SQIVND (reference sequence). The V and J ends lost 4 bases and 0 bases, in that order; junction bases with no gene match: 3. The CDR3 DNA reads as TGTGCCAGTAGTAGGGAGGGAAACTCCTACAATGAGCAGTTCTTC. Its translation: CASSREGNSYNEQFF. Variable domain in full (rest from reference TRBV19 and TRBJ2-1): DGGITQSPKYLFRKEGQNVTLSCEQNLNHDAMYWYRQDPGQGLRLIYYSQIVNDFQKGDIAEGYSVSREKKESFPLTVTSAQKNPTAFYLCASSREGNSYNEQFFGPGTRLTVL.

This rearrangement joins TRBV12-3 or TRBV12-4 to TRBJ1-2; D is unresolved. This CDR3 has 13 residues. V lost 0 bases and J 1 base, leaving 3 bases between the germline ends. CDR3 residues: CASSLAINYGYTF. Here the CDR3 DNA reads TGTGCCAGCAGTTTAGCCATTAACTATGGCTACACCTTC.

This clone was found a few times. The J gene is TRBJ1-6, the V gene TRBV9, with D possibly being TRBD1 (6 bases). This CDR3 spans 14 amino acids. Trimming pared 4 bases from V and 11 bases from J, leaving 16 bases between. Germline V lookup: CDR1 SGDLS, CDR2 YYNGEE. The CDR3 nucleotides are TGTGCCAGCAGCCCGGCCGAGGGGGTTACACCCCTCCACTTT. Translated: CASSPAEGVTPLHF. The complete variable domain, with remaining parts taken from reference TRBV9 and TRBJ1-6, reads DSGVTQTPKHLITATGQRVTLRCSPRSGDLSVYWYQQSLDQGLQFLIQYYNGEERAKGNILERFSAQQFPDLHSELNLSSLELGDSALYFCASSPAEGVTPLHFGNGTRLTVT.

The DNA for the CDR3 is TGTGCCAGTAGGAATACAGGGGAATACGAGCAGTACTTC. It specifies CASRNTGEYEQYF. The chain recombines TRBV19 with TRBJ2-7; 7 bases are shared with TRBD1. The V segment lost 6 bases and the J segment 4 bases; nucleotides outside the gene matches: 6. The CDR3 covers 13 residues. Germline V gives CDR1 LNHDA, CDR2 SQIVND (reference sequence).

This clone has only one observation. The chain has TRBV28 and TRBJ1-3, with a tentative D call TRBD1 (5 bases). The CDR3 totals 16 residues. Trimming stripped 5 bases from V and 5 bases from J, with 19 bases between. CDR1 and CDR2 (germline): MDHEN, SYDVKM. CDR3 region: CASSHPPTRARNTIYF. CDR3 nucleotide sequence: TGTGCCAGCAGTCATCCCCCGACCAGGGCTAGAAACACCATATATTTT.

V usage is TRBV9 and J usage is TRBJ1-2; D ambiguous. V dropped 4 bases and J dropped 8 bases, with 12 bases sitting between them. The CDR3 covers 12 residues. From germline, CDR1 is SGDLS and CDR2 YYNGEE. The CDR3 region has the DNA TGTGCCAGCAGCAATCGCCCCGGGGGCTACACCTTC. Protein sequence: CASSNRPGGYTF.

The CDR3 protein is CASSFQGYGPNEQFF. The CDR3 DNA sequence: TGTGCCAGCAGTTTCCAGGGGTACGGGCCCAATGAGCAGTTCTTC. The chain carries TRBV27 and TRBJ2-1, with D possibly being TRBD1 (6 bases). Looked up from germline, CDR1 is MNHEY and CDR2 is SMNVEV (reference sequence). The CDR3 spans 15 residues. Trimming took 3 bases from V and 6 from J, leaving 15 bases between them.

Comments on this clone: This sequence may be a read error, since a much larger clone differs from it by one base. This chain uses TRBV6-6 with TRBJ1-2; 7 bases fit TRBD1. Trimming took 9 bases from V and 0 from J; bases not matched to a gene: 4. Germline lookup yields CDR1 MNHNY and CDR2 SVGAGI (reference sequence). The CDR3 extends over 13 amino acids. CDR3 sequence: CASRDRSNYGYTF. The CDR3, as DNA: TGTGCCAGTCGGGACAGATCTAACTATGGCTACACCTTC.

The V gene is TRBV28, the J gene TRBJ2-3; D unresolved. The germline V gene has CDR1 MDHEN and CDR2 SYDVKM. This CDR3 contains 11 residues. Trimming shortened V by 2 bases and J by 6 bases, and 3 bases separated the two germline ends. In nucleotides, the CDR3 is TGTGCCAGCAGTTTAGCGGATACGCAGTATTTT. Its translation: CASSLADTQYF.